A single sample is the source of the 15 T cell receptor beta chains below, sequenced in a study of blood T cells in healthy people across ages. The second PCR ran 7 to 11 cycles with a sample-barcoded 5' primer and J-beta primers. TCRdb re-called the 5' RACE reads through MiXCR, storing one row per CDR3 protein. Of roughly 560,000 distinct CDR3 sequences detected, about 24% appear once; the ten largest clones hold less than 9%. These sequences were also reported in another study, on T cells of mothers and their children.

The sequencing input was blood. The receptor source for this set is a boy between 10 and 17 years old in good health.

This clonotype was observed a few times. The chain joins TRBV6-5 to TRBJ1-3; unclear D gene. V lost 4 bases to trimming and J lost 0 bases, with 10 bases between them. The CDR3 length is 15 residues. Germline V gene data show CDR1 as MNHEY and CDR2 as SVGAGI. The CDR3 sequence is CASSLMLSSGNTIYF. DNA for the CDR3: TGTGCCAGCAGTTTAATGCTTAGCTCTGGAAACACCATATATTTT.

V gene TRBV29-1 combines with J gene TRBJ2-3, with D maybe TRBD2 (6 bases). Germline V gene data show CDR1 as SQVTM and CDR2 as ANQGSEA. The CDR3 has 15 amino acids. V was cut by 7 bases and J by 2 bases, with 19 bases left in between. The DNA for the CDR3 is TGCAGCGCCCTAGGGGAGGTCAGGACCACAGATACGCAGTATTTT. It yields the protein CSALGEVRTTDTQYF.

This clonotype appeared a single time. The chain couples TRBV7-9 to TRBJ1-4; D call uncertain. Trimming took off 4 bases at V and 0 bases at J, with 12 bases between the two ends. The CDR3 extends over 16 amino acids. Germline loops: CDR1 SEHNR, CDR2 FQNEAQ (reference sequence). Here the CDR3 DNA reads TGTGCCAGCAGCTCCCGGACTCCCACAACTAATGAAAAACTGTTTTTT. This gives the protein CASSSRTPTTNEKLFF.

This clonotype was seen only a few times. The V gene is TRBV27, the J gene TRBJ2-7; D is perhaps TRBD2 (6 bases). Germline CDR1 is MNHEY and CDR2 is SMNVEV (reference sequence). The CDR3 is 15 residues long. Trimming pared 1 base from V and 0 bases from J, leaving 10 bases between. The CDR3 reads CASSLLAGSSYEQYF. CDR3 nucleotides: TGTGCCAGCAGTTTATTGGCGGGGAGCTCCTACGAGCAGTACTTC.

The chain links TRBV24-1 to TRBJ2-5; possibly TRBD1 for D (6 bases). Deletions cut 4 bases from V and 3 bases from J, with 11 bases between. The CDR3 contains 14 residues. Per germline, CDR1 KGHDR and CDR2 SFDVKD. The CDR3 sequence is CATSDTRGKETQYF. The CDR3 DNA follows: TGTGCCACCAGTGACACCAGGGGTAAAGAGACCCAGTACTTC.

The V gene is TRBV20-1, the J gene TRBJ2-6; unclear D gene. Germline V gene sequence: CDR1 DFQATT, CDR2 SNEGSKA (reference sequence). The V gene lost 6 bases and the J gene lost 2 bases, with 8 bases spanning the gap. This CDR3 region has 13 residues. The CDR3, as DNA: TGCAGTGCATTTCATACTGGGGCCAACGTCCTGACTTTC. It yields the protein CSAFHTGANVLTF.

This clonotype has a handful of counts. V usage is TRBV5-6 and J usage is TRBJ2-2; D uncertain. Deletions cut 1 base from V and 2 bases from J, with 9 bases between. This CDR3 region has 15 residues. Looked up from germline, CDR1 is SGHDT and CDR2 is YYEEEE. In nucleotides, the CDR3 is TGTGCCAGCAGCTTGTCACTAAGAAACACCGGGGAGCTGTTTTTT. Amino acids: CASSLSLRNTGELFF.

The sample holds a few counts of this clonotype. V usage is TRBV2 and J usage is TRBJ1-6; tentative D call: TRBD1 (5 bases). The V and J ends lost 5 bases and 9 bases respectively, with 20 bases between them. The CDR3 extends over 16 amino acids. Germline CDR1 reads SNHLY; CDR2 reads FYNNEI. CDR3 sequence: CASSSRDPVVGSPLHF. The DNA of the CDR3 is TGTGCCAGCAGTAGCCGGGACCCCGTAGTTGGTTCACCCCTCCACTTT.

In this sample, this clonotype turned up a few times. The chain has TRBV12-3 or TRBV12-4 and TRBJ2-1; possible D gene TRBD2, 5 bases. This CDR3 has 13 residues. The ends were cut back, 3 bases at V and 3 bases at J, with 6 bases in the middle. The CDR3 protein is CASSLEDYNEQFF. In DNA form, the CDR3 reads TGTGCCAGCAGTTTGGAGGACTACAATGAGCAGTTCTTC.

The chain employs TRBV7-2 and TRBJ2-3; TRBD1 might be the D (5 bases). The germline V gene has CDR1 SGHTA and CDR2 FQGNSA. The CDR3 is 15 amino acids. The ends were cut back, 0 bases at V and 3 bases at J, with 10 bases in the middle. The CDR3 loop reads CASSLALTVTDTQYF. In DNA form, the CDR3 reads TGTGCCAGCAGCTTAGCCCTGACAGTTACAGATACGCAGTATTTT.

This clonotype was counted between two and nine times. The rearrangement links TRBV6-6 to TRBJ2-3; 7 bases fit TRBD2. After removal of 11 bases from V and 1 base from J, the junction contained 6 bases not matched to a gene. Germline CDR1 reads MNHNY; CDR2 reads SVGAGI (reference sequence). The CDR3 length is 13 residues. CDR3 bases: TGTGCCCACGCGGCGGGGGGCACAGATACGCAGTATTTT. This gives the protein CAHAAGGTDTQYF.

The chain is built from TRBV5-6 and TRBJ2-4, with unresolved D. Germline V CDR1 and CDR2: SGHDT, YYEEEE. The CDR3 loop spans 14 amino acids. Trimming took 2 bases from V and 0 from J, leaving 6 bases between them. DNA of the CDR3: TGTGCCAGCAGCTTAAACGGAGCCAAAAACATTCAGTACTTC. Amino acid sequence: CASSLNGAKNIQYF.

This clonotype was counted only a few times. V usage is TRBV25-1 and J usage is TRBJ1-1; the D gene is possibly TRBD1 (5 bases). Between the trimmed V and J ends, which lost 1 base and 11 bases, there was a span of 17 bases. This CDR3 has 14 amino acids. From germline, CDR1 is MGHDK and CDR2 SYGVNS. The CDR3 DNA sequence: TGTGCCAGCAGTGAATCCATCGGGGCCCTGGAGGCTTTCTTT. Residues: CASSESIGALEAFF.

The sample holds a few counts of this clonotype. The CDR3 reads CASSLMQAGTNEQFF. CDR3 nucleotide sequence: TGTGCCAGCAGTTTGATGCAGGCTGGGACCAATGAGCAGTTCTTC. This chain joins TRBV12-3 or TRBV12-4 and TRBJ2-1; possibly TRBD1 or TRBD2 for D (5 bases each). Deletions cut 3 bases from V and 6 bases from J, with 15 bases between. This CDR3 is built from 15 residues.

V gene TRBV6-6 combines with J gene TRBJ2-7; 8 bases map to TRBD2. CDR3 length: 14 residues. V trimming: 2 bases; J trimming: 6 bases; junction bases outside the gene matches: 6. Germline V gene sequence: CDR1 MNHNY, CDR2 SVGAGI (reference sequence). The CDR3 DNA reads TGTGCCAGCAGTTACGCGGGAGGTGAGGTCGAGCAGTACTTC. Protein: CASSYAGGEVEQYF.